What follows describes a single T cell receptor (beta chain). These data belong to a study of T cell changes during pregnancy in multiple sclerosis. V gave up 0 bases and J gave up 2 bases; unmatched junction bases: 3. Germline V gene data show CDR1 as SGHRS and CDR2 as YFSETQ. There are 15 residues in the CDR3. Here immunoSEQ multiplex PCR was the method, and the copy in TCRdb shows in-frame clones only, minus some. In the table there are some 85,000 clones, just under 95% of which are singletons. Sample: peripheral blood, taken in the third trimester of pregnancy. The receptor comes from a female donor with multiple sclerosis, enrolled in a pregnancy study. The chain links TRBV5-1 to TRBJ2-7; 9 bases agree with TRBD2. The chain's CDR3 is CASSLGAGGTYEQYF. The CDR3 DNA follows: TGCGCCAGCAGCTTGGGGGCGGGAGGGACCTACGAGCAGTACTTC.